This TCR beta chain was sequenced during a study of identical twins. General study points: Abundant beta clonotypes from cord blood had fewer insertions, unlike memory repertoires, which showed none. Modeled out-of-frame TCR alpha sharing in monozygotic twins fell below observed levels.

Template switching added a universal primer binding site, and final cDNA carried unique molecular identifiers. In TCRdb, the 5' RACE reads were re-called with MiXCR into one record per CDR3 protein. The sample shows 300,000 to 350,000 distinct CDR3 sequences, roughly 12% of them seen only once. Germline lookup yields CDR1 LNHNV and CDR2 YYDKDF (reference sequence). This CDR3 has 16 amino acids. Trimming removed 1 base from V and 0 bases from J, with 9 bases in between. Notes on this clonotype: Its antigen remains unknown.

This sample also appeared in a second study, on yellow fever vaccine responses in identical twins.

This receptor was taken from a woman aged 18-29 years in good health. The gene calls are TRBV15 and TRBJ2-2, with a tentative D call TRBD1 (6 bases). The material sequenced was CD8+ T cells sorted from blood. CDR3 nucleotide sequence: TGTGCCACCAGCAGAGGGGACATATCGAACACCGGGGAGCTGTTTTTT. Amino acids: CATSRGDISNTGELFF.